This T cell receptor (beta chain) was sequenced for a study of cytomegalovirus exposure and HLA in healthy donors. This clone was seen only once. TCRdb keeps only in-frame clones here, not all; method: immunoSEQ multiplex PCR. The top ten clones hold less than 2% of a sample with some 110,000 clones, around 88% of them seen once. The germline V and J ends were trimmed by 2 bases and 2 bases, with 12 bases remaining between them. This CDR3 has 15 amino acids. Germline V lookup: CDR1 MDHEN, CDR2 SYDVKM. The V and J genes are TRBV28 and TRBJ2-5; tentatively, D is TRBD1 (5 bases). The specimen sequenced was PBMCs. This clonotype was sampled from a man aged 18 to 29 in good health and CMV-seronegative. The CDR3 DNA reads as TGTGCCAGCAGTTTAACAGGTTGGGGACAAGAGACCCAGTACTTC. Amino acid sequence: CASSLTGWGQETQYF.